This T cell receptor beta chain is from a study of T cells in Graves' hyperthyroidism and ophthalmopathy (dated by TCRdb to between 2018 and 2021). In the study overall: Peripheral blood samples were taken at the time of initial diagnosis, prior to any treatment. To identify distinguishing TCR V-J signatures, a discovery cohort of about a hundred patients was used, comprising 40 to 45 with Graves' ophthalmopathy and around 57 with stable Graves' hyperthyroidism. An independent validation cohort of under 20 hyperthyroidism patients and approximately 15 patients who later progressed to ophthalmopathy tested prospective prediction of ophthalmopathy. The approximately 98 discovery patients were randomly divided into training and test sets at a 7:3 ratio. Thyroid tissue and blood T-cell repertoires from roughly 6 Graves' hyperthyroidism patients were also compared in the study. After sampling, hyperthyroidism patients received methimazole starting at 30 mg daily, and ophthalmopathy patients received high-dose intravenous methylprednisolone. TCR Vbeta CDR3 sequencing of 120 to 150 peripheral blood samples (roughly 43 ophthalmopathy, over 70 hyperthyroidism and around 17 progressor patients) is reported in the paper.

Hyperthyroidism patients were aged 18 to 65 years and newly diagnosed, with disease duration of less than 2 months. Any patient with an uncontrolled infection, another autoimmune disease, pregnancy or lactation was excluded. Diagnoses relied on clinical symptoms, serum thyroxine and TRAb, thyroid ultrasound and orbital computed tomography. For progressor patients, blood was drawn at the first diagnosis of hyperthyroidism, before any ophthalmopathy symptoms had appeared. PBMCs were separated from approximately 10 ml of fresh peripheral blood using Ficoll-Paque density gradient centrifugation. Progressor patients were defined as those initially diagnosed with Graves' hyperthyroidism in whom ophthalmopathy developed during follow-up. Total RNA was extracted using Trizol reagent, and RNA quality was assessed on an Agilent 2100 Bioanalyzer. The TCR beta CDR3 regions were amplified from RNA transcripts. A first-round RT-PCR of the TCR CDR3 used the HTBI primer set with the Qiagen OneStep RT-PCR kit. Libraries were constructed in a second round of multiplex PCR, after which size selection and purification were performed. Paired-end sequencing of the libraries was performed with 100 bp reads on an Illumina HiSeq2000. In the original analysis: SOAPnuke was used to process the raw data, throwing out any read that contained adapters or uncalled bases, had a mean Phred below 15, or lacked an exact constant-primer or identifier match. COPE v1.2.5 was used to merge high-quality paired reads, and clonotypes were defined as unique nucleotide sequences. MiTCR v1.1 was used to align clonotypes to the IMGT TRBV, TRBD and TRBJ reference segments. Only V-J combinations with frequency above 0.0001, covering 99.2% of repertoires, were analysed. The TCS score was defined as the ratio of F50 (clonal expansion) to E x V (chaos), calculated using BLOSUM62-based TCRdist between CDR3 peptides within each V-J. Welch's t-statistics and random forest reduced 500 to 650 V-J features to roughly 13, which were used in a naive Bayes classifier (R e1071). Using fastp at Q25 and MiXCR, TCRdb reprocessed the public reads and kept productive beta chains. Merged by CDR3 protein, the rows form single entries marked with the most common genes and DNA. These V and J calls rely on TCRdb rather than the paper's analysis. This sample comprises approximately 600,000 distinct CDR3 sequences, approximately 15% of them detected only once. The ten largest clones take up more than 5% of the sample.

Results the study describes overall, beyond this receptor: Blood samples also contained most of the expanded thyroid clonotypes (frequency above 0.001), which suggests that blood repertoires may reflect thyroid immune responses. During validation, the model predicted progression to ophthalmopathy a median of approximately 6 months ahead of onset, with around 71% sensitivity and roughly 75% specificity. A model built on a 13 V-J signature distinguished ophthalmopathy from stable hyperthyroidism, reaching roughly 88% sensitivity and approximately 81% specificity in cross-validation and 80%/75% in testing. Sample size was not statistically predetermined, and investigators were not blinded to group allocation.

For CDR1 and CDR2, the germline V gene lists SQVTM and ANQGSEA. The CDR3 has 13 amino acids, counting the end cysteine and phenylalanine. Only the CDR3 DNA is retained, 39 bases long and in frame from the first base. Relative to germline, V is 3 bases shorter and J is 1 base shorter, with 9 bases between their ends. This clonotype came up a few times. Its antigen is currently not known. Base qualities are missing; no much larger clone stands one base away. This TCR was sampled from a woman in her 30s with Graves' hyperthyroidism that later progressed to Graves' ophthalmopathy. The specimen sequenced was blood. The V and J genes are TRBV29-1 and TRBJ1-1; the D gene assignment is ambiguous. The DNA is TGCAGCGTTGAGGCACAGCGGAACACTGAAGCTTTCTTT. Its protein reads: CSVEAQRNTEAFF.